A single sample is the source of the 32 T cell receptor beta chains below, sequenced in a study of radiotherapy plus CTLA-4 blockade in lung cancer. Sequenced by immunoSEQ multiplex PCR; TCRdb stores in-frame clones only, minus some. Here the sample spans approximately 81,000 clones, around 79% being singletons. The source was peripheral blood, collected from a patient treated with radiotherapy plus ipilimumab. The receptor source for this set is a human donor with non-small cell lung cancer who had a partial response to radiotherapy plus ipilimumab. Some clones in this sample may be carry-over from other donors' samples.

This chain uses TRBV19 with TRBJ2-2; D is possibly TRBD2 (7 bases). Trimming took off 5 bases at V and 4 bases at J, with 17 bases between the two ends. The length of the CDR3 is 16 residues. CDR1 and CDR2 from the germline V gene are LNHDA and SQIVND (reference sequence). CDR3 protein: CASSSLGGGGTGELFF. Here the CDR3 DNA reads TGTGCCAGTAGTTCCCTCGGGGGCGGGGGCACCGGGGAGCTGTTTTTT.

The chain joins TRBV19 to TRBJ2-1, with 8 bases lining up with TRBD1. The CDR3 has 16 residues. Germline CDR1 reads LNHDA; CDR2 reads SQIVND (reference sequence). Trimming removed 8 bases from V and 8 bases from J; junction bases left unmatched: 17. The CDR3 spells CASGHSTGGKRDEQFF. The CDR3 DNA follows: TGTGCCAGTGGGCACAGTACAGGGGGTAAACGGGATGAGCAGTTCTTC. Using reference TRBV19 and TRBJ2-1 for the parts outside the CDR3, the full variable domain is DGGITQSPKYLFRKEGQNVTLSCEQNLNHDAMYWYRQDPGQGLRLIYYSQIVNDFQKGDIAEGYSVSREKKESFPLTVTSAQKNPTAFYLCASGHSTGGKRDEQFFGPGTRLTVL.

The gene calls are TRBV5-6 and TRBJ2-3, with D hard to call. V lost 0 bases and J lost 5, with 10 bases in between. The CDR3 sequence is 14 residues long. CDR1 and CDR2 from the germline V gene are SGHDT and YYEEEE. The CDR3 nucleotides read TGTGCCAGCAGCTTGGTCCCTACCCAAGATACGCAGTATTTT. Translated: CASSLVPTQDTQYF.

The V and J genes are TRBV7-9 and TRBJ2-5, with 10 bases matching TRBD2. The V and J ends lost 5 bases and 2 bases, in that order; junction bases with no gene match: 8. Germline assignment: CDR1 SEHNR and CDR2 FQNEAQ (reference sequence). This CDR3 comprises 16 residues. As DNA, the CDR3 is TGTGCCAGCAGCCTAAGCGGGGGGGGCTTACAAGAGACCCAGTACTTC. This codes for CASSLSGGGLQETQYF. Looking up the rest from reference TRBV7-9 and TRBJ2-5 gives the full variable domain: DTGVSQNPRHKITKRGQNVTFRCDPISEHNRLYWYRQTLGQGPEFLTYFQNEAQLEKSRLLSDRFSAERPKGSFSTLEIQRTEQGDSAMYLCASSLSGGGLQETQYFGPGTRLLVL.

The V gene is TRBV25-1, the J gene TRBJ2-5; 7 bases are shared with TRBD2. J lost 2 bases, V lost 1 base, and 4 bases had no gene match. Germline V gene lookup returns CDR1 MGHDK and CDR2 SYGVNS. The CDR3 runs 15 residues. Here the CDR3 DNA reads TGTGCCAGCAGTGAATCTGGGGGAGGGCAAGAGACCCAGTACTTC. Translation: CASSESGGGQETQYF.

This chain joins TRBV6-5 and TRBJ2-7; the D is unclear. V lost 5 bases to trimming and J lost 0 bases, with 11 bases between them. Germline V lookup: CDR1 MNHEY, CDR2 SVGAGI. This CDR3 contains 14 residues. The CDR3 DNA sequence: TGTGCCAGCAGTCAGTCGCGGAACTCCTACGAGCAGTACTTC. Translated, it gives CASSQSRNSYEQYF.

This clone occurred a few times. The chain joins TRBV7-9 to TRBJ1-2; D gene ambiguous. The CDR3 runs to 12 residues. The germline gives CDR1 SEHNR, CDR2 FQNEAQ (reference sequence). V dropped 4 bases and J dropped 3 bases, with 6 bases sitting between them. The DNA for the CDR3 is TGTGCCAGCAGCTATCTTGACTATGGCTACACCTTC. Protein product: CASSYLDYGYTF. Together with reference TRBV7-9 and TRBJ1-2, the CDR3 gives the full variable domain: DTGVSQNPRHKITKRGQNVTFRCDPISEHNRLYWYRQTLGQGPEFLTYFQNEAQLEKSRLLSDRFSAERPKGSFSTLEIQRTEQGDSAMYLCASSYLDYGYTFGSGTRLTVV.

This chain links TRBV27 with TRBJ2-1; a weak D match, TRBD2 (5 bases). This CDR3 has 15 amino acids. The V gene's germline CDR1 is MNHEY and CDR2 SMNVEV (reference sequence). Trimming cost V 6 bases and J 4 bases, with 16 bases left between them. CDR3 in amino acids: CASRGSSGVYNEQFF. CDR3 nucleotides: TGTGCCAGCAGGGGGAGCTCCGGAGTGTACAATGAGCAGTTCTTC.

This clone was picked up a small number of times. At one of its ends the junction is not consistent with the germline gene, which may arise from a read error. The chain joins TRBV10-2 to TRBJ2-7; TRBD2 agrees at 7 bases. The germline CDR1 and CDR2 sequences are WSHSY and SAAADI. CDR3 length equals 14 residues. CDR3 DNA sequence: TGTGCCAGCAGTTACGACAGCGGGGCCTACGAGCAGTACTTC. Amino acid sequence: CASSYDSGAYEQYF.

This chain links TRBV11-3 with TRBJ2-5; D might be TRBD1 (6 bases). Between the trimmed V and J ends, which lost 1 base and 4 bases, there was a span of 10 bases. This CDR3 is built from 14 residues. Per the germline V gene, CDR1 is SGHNT and CDR2 is YENEEA. The CDR3 here is CASSLARGRETQYF. CDR3 sequence (DNA): TGTGCCAGCAGCTTAGCCAGGGGTAGAGAGACCCAGTACTTC.

V usage is TRBV7-8 and J usage is TRBJ1-5, with a tentative D call TRBD1 (5 bases). This CDR3 region has 15 residues. The germline V gene encodes CDR1 SGHVS and CDR2 FQNEAQ. V was shortened by 5 bases and J by 4 bases, with 15 bases between the two germline ends. CDR3 protein: CASSAQGGRNQPQHF. For the CDR3, the DNA is TGTGCCAGCAGCGCCCAGGGAGGCAGGAATCAGCCCCAGCATTTT.

The chain uses TRBV2 and TRBJ2-2, with a weak D call TRBD1 (6 bases). V was cut by 3 bases and J by 0 bases, with 11 bases left in between. Germline assignment: CDR1 SNHLY and CDR2 FYNNEI. The CDR3 is 16 amino acids. CDR3 loop: CASSDRGQTNTGELFF. Here the CDR3 DNA reads TGTGCCAGCAGTGATCGAGGACAGACGAACACCGGGGAGCTGTTTTTT.

Only a few counts were recorded for this clone. V and J are TRBV7-9 and TRBJ2-1; D may be TRBD2 (6 bases). Trimming took 7 bases from V and 6 from J, leaving 13 bases between them. Germline CDR1 SEHNR, CDR2 FQNEAQ (reference sequence). The CDR3 length is 13 residues. In nucleotides, the CDR3 is TGTGCCAGCAACCTGGGACTCCTCAATGAGCAGTTCTTC. Encoded protein: CASNLGLLNEQFF. The full variable domain, in which reference TRBV7-9 and TRBJ2-1 provide the parts outside the CDR3, is DTGVSQNPRHKITKRGQNVTFRCDPISEHNRLYWYRQTLGQGPEFLTYFQNEAQLEKSRLLSDRFSAERPKGSFSTLEIQRTEQGDSAMYLCASNLGLLNEQFFGPGTRLTVL.

The V call is TRBV6-5, the J call TRBJ1-4, with D uncertain. Germline assignment: CDR1 MNHEY and CDR2 SVGAGI. The CDR3 loop spans 15 amino acids. Trimming shortened V by 10 bases and J by 0 bases, and 15 bases separated the two germline ends. The CDR3 nucleotides read TGTGCCACCCTCCCTACGAGGGCAACTAATGAAAAACTGTTTTTT. The encoded protein is CATLPTRATNEKLFF.

The chain has TRBV7-8 and TRBJ2-1; D is perhaps TRBD1 (5 bases). The CDR3 covers 16 residues. V was clipped by 1 base and J by 8 bases, with 18 bases between them. Germline CDR1 reads SGHVS; CDR2 reads FQNEAQ. CDR3 nucleotide sequence: TGTGCCAGCAGCTTAGAGGGCAGGGTAGGGGTTGATGAGCAGTTCTTC. Its protein product is CASSLEGRVGVDEQFF.

This clone was detected only once. This sequence joins TRBV19 and TRBJ2-2, with 13 positions matching TRBD2. The CDR3 runs 16 residues. V lost 6 bases and J lost 4; bases outside the gene matches: 5. CDR1 LNHDA and CDR2 SQIVND come from the germline V gene (reference sequence). The CDR3 is CASSDTSGRVTGELFF. The CDR3 nucleotides are TGTGCCAGTAGCGATACTAGCGGGAGGGTCACCGGGGAGCTGTTTTTT.

This chain links TRBV5-5 with TRBJ1-4; 9 nucleotides agree with TRBD1. The CDR3 consists of 14 residues. Trimming cost V 4 bases and J 5 bases; bases outside gene matches: 3. From germline, CDR1 is SGHKS and CDR2 YYEKEE (reference sequence). CDR3 in DNA: TGTGCCAGCAGCCTGGGGACAGGGAATGAAAAACTGTTTTTT. Translated: CASSLGTGNEKLFF.

V is TRBV11-2 and J is TRBJ1-6; no clear D. Germline CDR1 SGHAT, CDR2 FQNNGV. V was trimmed by 3 bases and J by 9 bases, leaving 21 bases between them. The CDR3 runs to 17 residues. The CDR3 DNA sequence: TGTGCCAGCAGCTTCCCCGTTGGGAGGGCCAATGGTTCACCCCTCCACTTT. It specifies CASSFPVGRANGSPLHF.

The V gene is TRBV19, the J gene TRBJ1-5; maybe TRBD1 (5 bases). The CDR3 covers 13 residues. Trimming stripped 0 bases from V and 9 bases from J, with 9 bases between. Germline lookup yields CDR1 LNHDA and CDR2 SQIVND (reference sequence). CDR3 sequence (DNA): TGTGCCAGTAGTATAGACAGGGCTGGGCCCCAGCATTTT. Protein product: CASSIDRAGPQHF. Full variable domain (outside the CDR3, taken from reference TRBV19 and TRBJ1-5): DGGITQSPKYLFRKEGQNVTLSCEQNLNHDAMYWYRQDPGQGLRLIYYSQIVNDFQKGDIAEGYSVSREKKESFPLTVTSAQKNPTAFYLCASSIDRAGPQHFGDGTRLSIL.

This clone has just a few counts. The chain employs TRBV21-1 and TRBJ2-1; the tabulated D call, TRBD1, remains unverified against the DNA. TRBV21-1 is shown as a pseudogene. This CDR3 has 15 amino acids. CDR3 in DNA: TGTGCCAAGTATACGGGACAGAGCTCCTACAATGAGCAGTTCTTC. Translated: CAKYTGQSSYNEQFF.

The chain links TRBV30 to TRBJ1-2; D unresolved. V lost 0 bases, J lost 4 bases, and 12 bases lay in between. From germline, CDR1 is GTSNPN and CDR2 SVGIG (reference sequence). The CDR3 extends over 14 amino acids. The CDR3 here is CAWSVSISGYGYTF. The DNA for the CDR3 is TGTGCCTGGAGTGTATCCATAAGCGGCTATGGCTACACCTTC.

This chain links TRBV28 with TRBJ2-1, with 8 bases aligning to TRBD2. Germline CDR1 MDHEN, CDR2 SYDVKM. The CDR3 has 15 residues. J was trimmed by 9 bases and V by 1 base; bases with no gene match: 8. CDR3 bases: TGTGCCAGCAGTTTATTTCGGGAGGGGTGGGTTGAGCAGTTCTTC. Translating gives CASSLFREGWVEQFF.

This clone showed up just a few times. The chain joins TRBV9 to TRBJ2-2; D gene ambiguous. This CDR3 is built from 16 residues. In germline, CDR1 is SGDLS, CDR2 YYNGEE. The V end was cut by 2 bases, the J end by 0 bases, with 11 bases between. Written as DNA, the CDR3 is TGTGCCAGCAGCGTGTCGCCTACCGCGAACACCGGGGAGCTGTTTTTT. Translating gives CASSVSPTANTGELFF.

The chain uses TRBV6-4 and TRBJ2-1; 10 bases are a match to TRBD2. This CDR3 is built from 16 residues. The germline gives CDR1 MRHNA, CDR2 SNTAGT. Unmatched junction bases numbered 3, after V lost 4 bases and J lost 0 bases. Here the CDR3 DNA reads TGTGCCAGCAGTGCCCTAGCGGGAGTCTCCTACAATGAGCAGTTCTTC. This encodes CASSALAGVSYNEQFF.

V and J are TRBV5-8 and TRBJ2-4; 8 bases map to TRBD1. The germline V gene has CDR1 SGHTS and CDR2 YDEGEE. The CDR3 spans 16 residues. The junction had 9 bases not matched to a gene; V was cut back by 5 bases and J by 2 bases. The CDR3 is CASSQRQGISKNIQYF. The CDR3 nucleotides read TGTGCCAGCAGTCAACGACAGGGGATTTCCAAAAACATTCAGTACTTC. The whole variable domain, remainder taken from reference TRBV5-8 and TRBJ2-4, is EAGVTQSPTHLIKTRGQQATLRCSPISGHTSVYWYQQALGLGLQFLLWYDEGEERNRGNFPPRFSGRQFPNYSSELNVNALELEDSALYLCASSQRQGISKNIQYFGAGTRLSVL.

This clone was seen only a few times. The chain links TRBV7-6 to TRBJ2-3; no reliable D call. Trimming left V 6 bases short and J 2 bases short, with 18 bases between. Germline CDR1 SGHVS, CDR2 FNYEAQ. This CDR3 has 16 residues. The CDR3 is CASSRRGLVNTDTQYF. The CDR3 bases are TGTGCCAGCAGTCGTCGAGGCCTTGTGAACACAGATACGCAGTATTTT.

The V call is TRBV6-5, the J call TRBJ1-6; 9 bases are a match to TRBD1. The length of the CDR3 is 15 residues. Germline V gene lookup returns CDR1 MNHEY and CDR2 SVGAGI. V shed 6 bases, J shed 7 bases, and the junction held 7 bases outside the gene matches. CDR3 protein: CASRLQGAGNSPLHF. The CDR3 nucleotides are TGTGCCAGCAGACTACAGGGGGCAGGGAATTCACCCCTCCACTTT.

This clone was counted only a few times. V gene TRBV7-9 combines with J gene TRBJ2-7, with a tentative D call TRBD1 (5 bases). The CDR3 consists of 13 residues. The V end was cut by 5 bases, the J end by 0 bases, with 8 bases between. Germline V gives CDR1 SEHNR, CDR2 FQNEAQ (reference sequence). CDR3 nucleotide sequence: TGTGCCAGCAGCCCGACAGTCTCCTACGAGCAGTACTTC. It yields the protein CASSPTVSYEQYF.

A few counts support this clone. This chain uses TRBV4-3 with TRBJ1-4; the D is unclear. Germline V gene data show CDR1 as LGHNA and CDR2 as YSLEER. Trimming pared 2 bases from V and 0 bases from J, leaving 7 bases between. The CDR3 is 15 amino acids. CDR3 sequence reads: CASSQLLATNEKLFF. Here the CDR3 DNA reads TGCGCCAGCAGCCAACTCCTTGCAACTAATGAAAAACTGTTTTTT.

V usage is TRBV4-1 and J usage is TRBJ1-6; no definite D call. The V and J ends lost 2 bases and 9 bases respectively, with 8 bases between them. Germline V gene lookup returns CDR1 MGHRA and CDR2 YSYEKL. The CDR3 has 13 residues. The CDR3 sequence: CASSQLRFSPLHF. CDR3 DNA: TGCGCCAGCAGCCAACTTCGGTTTTCACCCCTCCACTTT.

This chain's CDR3 is CASSLAGTYDTDTQYF. CDR3 DNA sequence: TGTGCCAGCAGCTTGGCGGGAACGTACGACACAGATACGCAGTATTTT. The chain uses TRBV5-4 and TRBJ2-3, with D possibly TRBD2 on 5 matching bases. Germline V gene lookup returns CDR1 SGHNT and CDR2 YYREEE (reference sequence). Deletions cut 0 bases from V and 2 bases from J, with 13 bases between. The CDR3 totals 16 residues.

The gene calls are TRBV11-2 and TRBJ1-1, with D perhaps TRBD1 (6 bases). The CDR3 consists of 15 residues. Germline CDR1 is SGHAT and CDR2 is FQNNGV. V lost 2 bases to trimming and J lost 1 base, with 11 bases between them. In DNA form, the CDR3 reads TGTGCCAGCAGCTTACTTACGGGACAGAACACTGAAGCTTTCTTT. Translation gives CASSLLTGQNTEAFF.